Below, 21 T cell receptor beta chains from the same sample are listed, as sequenced in a study of control samples from healthy donors and cancer patients. The data were produced by immunoSEQ multiplex PCR, yet TCRdb's version contains in-frame clones alone and is incomplete. This repertoire shows some 110,000 clones, about four fifths found once; its top ten account for about 12%. Material for sequencing was blood. The receptors derive from a woman aged 50 to 65 in good health.

CDR3 coding DNA: TGTGCCAGCAGTTACTTGGGGACCGGGGAGCTGTTTTTT. Amino acid sequence: CASSYLGTGELFF. V gene TRBV6-2 or TRBV6-3 combines with J gene TRBJ2-2, with unresolved D. The germline V and J ends were trimmed by 1 base and 5 bases, with 5 bases remaining between them. This CDR3 spans 13 amino acids. Germline V lookup: CDR1 MNHEY, CDR2 SVGEGT.

In regard to this clone: One end of the junction fails to match germline, which may point to a read error. The V call is TRBV19, the J call TRBJ2-1; possibly TRBD2 for D (6 bases). The CDR3 is made up of 13 amino acids. In germline, CDR1 is LNHDA, CDR2 SQIVND (reference sequence). The CDR3 coding sequence is TGTGCCAGTAGTATAGAGAGGGGAGGACGAGAGCTCTTC. Translating it yields CASSIERGGRELF.

The chain joins TRBV27 to TRBJ2-5; D may be TRBD1 (6 bases). Germline CDR1 MNHEY, CDR2 SMNVEV (reference sequence). The CDR3 is made up of 13 amino acids. V was pared by 8 bases and J by 0 bases, with 10 bases between. CDR3: CASGYRDQETQYF. CDR3 in DNA: TGTGCCAGCGGCTACAGGGACCAAGAGACCCAGTACTTC.

The genes are TRBV5-1 and TRBJ2-7, with TRBD2 matching 7 bases. Germline assignment: CDR1 SGHRS and CDR2 YFSETQ. The CDR3 runs to 14 residues. After removal of 2 bases from V and 5 bases from J, the junction contained 7 bases not matched to a gene. The CDR3 coding sequence is TGCGCCAGCAGCTTTTCCAGGGAGGGAAACGAGCAGTACTTC. Translating it yields CASSFSREGNEQYF.

The rearrangement joins TRBV21-1 to TRBJ1-5; the table's D call TRBD1 went unverified against the DNA. TRBV21-1 is an annotated pseudogene. CDR3 length equals 17 residues. The CDR3 loop is CASSVSQDSNAHQPQHF. The CDR3 DNA sequence: TGTGCCAGCAGCGTAAGCCAGGACAGCAATGCCCATCAGCCCCAGCATTTT.

The J gene is TRBJ2-7, the V gene TRBV11-3; D is unclear. Trimming took off 0 bases at V and 6 bases at J, with 15 bases between the two ends. Germline loops: CDR1 SGHNT, CDR2 YENEEA. The CDR3 consists of 15 residues. CDR3 residues: CASSLEGLSDSEQYF. DNA for the CDR3: TGTGCCAGCAGCTTAGAAGGTCTTTCCGATAGCGAGCAGTACTTC.

The chain recombines TRBV5-1 with TRBJ1-1; TRBD1 is a possible D gene (6 bases). Trimming removed 2 bases at V and 3 bases at J, with 11 bases between. CDR3 size: 14 residues. CDR1 and CDR2 from the germline V gene are SGHRS and YFSETQ. This chain's CDR3 is CASSFTGRDTEAFF. CDR3 bases: TGCGCCAGCAGCTTCACAGGGCGGGACACTGAAGCTTTCTTT.

The chain combines TRBV7-2 with TRBJ2-6; D is ambiguous. Germline lookup yields CDR1 SGHTA and CDR2 FQGNSA. This CDR3 contains 15 residues. Trimming pared 4 bases from V and 0 bases from J, leaving 7 bases between. CDR3 region: CASSSVLSGANVLTF. The CDR3 nucleotides are TGTGCCAGCAGCTCCGTCCTCTCTGGGGCCAACGTCCTGACTTTC.

The chain recombines TRBV4-1 with TRBJ2-5; maybe TRBD1 (6 bases). Trimming removed 4 bases at V and 5 bases at J, with 20 bases between. The CDR3 consists of 16 residues. Per the germline V gene, CDR1 is MGHRA and CDR2 is YSYEKL. CDR3 sequence: CASSPAENRAGETQYF. In DNA, the CDR3 is TGCGCCAGCAGCCCTGCCGAAAACAGGGCGGGCGAGACCCAGTACTTC.

The chain combines TRBV2 with TRBJ1-2; TRBD1 aligns across 10 bases. The germline V gene has CDR1 SNHLY and CDR2 FYNNEI. V lost 3 bases and J lost 7; bases outside the gene matches: 8. The length of the CDR3 is 15 residues. The CDR3 nucleotides read TGTGCCAGCAGTGAGATAGGGACAGGGGTCGTTGGCTACACCTTC. Translation gives CASSEIGTGVVGYTF.

About this clone: The identical CDR3 is also encoded by other nucleotide sequences in the sample. The chain couples TRBV2 to TRBJ2-3; D tentatively fits TRBD1 or TRBD2 (5 bases each). Germline values: CDR1 SNHLY, CDR2 FYNNEI. V shed 4 bases and J shed 0 bases, with 11 bases lying between them. CDR3 length: 15 amino acids. CDR3 coding DNA: TGTGCCAGCAGTGCCGGGACGGCCAGCACAGATACGCAGTATTTT. This translates into CASSAGTASTDTQYF.

This sequence joins TRBV6-5 and TRBJ1-1; TRBD1 is a possible D gene (6 bases). Germline V gene sequence: CDR1 MNHEY, CDR2 SVGAGI. Between the trimmed V and J ends, which lost 6 bases and 7 bases, there was a span of 12 bases. The CDR3 consists of 12 residues. CDR3 nucleotide sequence: TGTGCCAGCAGAGAGGACAGTTTTGAAGCTTTCTTT. This translates into CASREDSFEAFF.

The chain joins TRBV29-1 to TRBJ2-1, with TRBD2 matching over 9 bases. The germline gives CDR1 SQVTM, CDR2 ANQGSEA. CDR3 length equals 16 residues. J lost 2 bases, V lost 0 bases, and 5 bases had no gene match. CDR3 sequence: CSVEDLTSGAYNEQFF. The CDR3 region has the DNA TGCAGCGTTGAAGATCTGACTAGCGGAGCCTACAATGAGCAGTTCTTC.

This clone was seen only once. Within the sample, other DNA sequences also encode this same CDR3. The chain uses TRBV19 and TRBJ1-3; D perhaps matches TRBD1 (6 bases). The CDR3 runs 15 residues. Germline CDR1 reads LNHDA; CDR2 reads SQIVND (reference sequence). The V and J ends lost 3 bases and 0 bases respectively, with 9 bases between them. The DNA for the CDR3 is TGTGCCAGTAGTATCCCCAGGGGCTCTGGAAACACCATATATTTT. Translation: CASSIPRGSGNTIYF.

This chain links TRBV15 with TRBJ2-7; D not certain. This CDR3 has 13 amino acids. V lost 0 bases to trimming and J lost 3 bases, with 6 bases between them. Germline CDR1 is LNHNV and CDR2 is YYDKDF (reference sequence). CDR3 nucleotide sequence: TGTGCCACCAGCAGAGATAAGATCTACGAGCAGTACTTC. Translated: CATSRDKIYEQYF.

This clone was picked up one time. The genes are TRBV9 and TRBJ2-3, with 8 bases lining up with TRBD2. V gave up 0 bases and J gave up 1 base; unmatched junction bases: 1. CDR3 size: 15 residues. The germline V gene encodes CDR1 SGDLS and CDR2 YYNGEE. CDR3 DNA sequence: TGTGCCAGCAGCGTAGATAGCGGGGGCACAGATACGCAGTATTTT. This translates into CASSVDSGGTDTQYF.

This chain links TRBV4-2 with TRBJ1-2; 8 positions match TRBD1. Germline values: CDR1 LGHNA, CDR2 YNFKEQ. The CDR3 has 14 amino acids. V shed 0 bases and J 7 bases; nucleotides not matched to a gene: 4. CDR3 in amino acids: CASSQDRQGTGYTF. DNA of the CDR3: TGTGCCAGCAGCCAAGATCGACAGGGGACTGGCTACACCTTC.

The chain links TRBV9 to TRBJ1-1; TRBD1 matches at 7 bases. CDR1 and CDR2 (germline): SGDLS, YYNGEE. The V segment lost 5 bases and the J segment 1 base; nucleotides outside the gene matches: 8. This CDR3 contains 15 residues. The CDR3 DNA reads TGTGCCAGCAGTTTCTTTGACAGGGCGAACACTGAAGCTTTCTTT. Residues: CASSFFDRANTEAFF.

On this clone: At one boundary the junction diverges from the germline segment, which might be a read error. The V call is TRBV6-5, the J call TRBJ1-2; D is unclear. Germline V CDR1 and CDR2: MNHEY, SVGAGI. CDR3 length: 15 amino acids. The CDR3 region has the DNA TGTGCCAGCAGTGACTCTACAGTAGAACCCTATGGCTACACCTTC. Its translation: CASSDSTVEPYGYTF.

The rearrangement uses TRBV7-3 and TRBJ2-2; the match to TRBD1 covers 11 bases. The trim removed 5 bases at V and 5 bases at J, leaving 4 bases unmatched. The germline CDR1 and CDR2 sequences are SGHTA and FQGTGA. CDR3 length: 15 amino acids. The CDR3 loop reads CASSPGQGETGELFF. The CDR3 DNA sequence: TGTGCCAGCAGCCCGGGACAGGGGGAAACCGGGGAGCTGTTTTTT.

The genes are TRBV11-3 and TRBJ2-2, with D maybe TRBD2 (7 bases). Looked up from germline, CDR1 is SGHNT and CDR2 is YENEEA. V was shortened by 5 bases and J by 9 bases, with 22 bases between the two germline ends. This CDR3 has 16 residues. CDR3 sequence (DNA): TGTGCCAGCAGCAGCCCCCTGAGAGGGGGGGGGAGGGAGCTGTTTTTT. Protein sequence: CASSSPLRGGGRELFF.